The rows below give T cell receptor beta chains drawn from one sample of a study of Graves' ophthalmopathy and Graves' hyperthyroidism. TCRdb ran MiXCR on the multiplex PCR reads and lists one entry per CDR3 protein. The data hold roughly 400,000 distinct CDR3 sequences, with approximately 15% observed a single time. Sample: peripheral blood. The origin of the receptors is a woman under 30 with stable Graves' hyperthyroidism. CDR3s include the opening cysteine and the closing phenylalanine or tryptophan. The D gene is left open where the match is weak. Not every row has a clone size; where given, it reads once, few, many or a size class.

V,J,D,size,DNA,CDR3
TRBV6-5,TRBJ2-1,TRBD2,many,TGTGCCACCGGGGCGCCACCGGGACTAGAAGACAATGAGCAGTTCTTC,CATGAPPGLEDNEQFF
TRBV4-1,TRBJ1-2,.,many,TGCGCCAGCAGCCAAGAACCTCGAATCCCGGACGTCAACGGCTACACCTTC,CASSQEPRIPDVNGYTF
TRBV7-9,TRBJ2-4,TRBD1,many,TGTGCCAGCAGCTCCCCAGGGGGCGCAGGAAACATTCAGTACTTC,CASSSPGGAGNIQYF
TRBV28,TRBJ2-7,.,many,TGTGCCAGCAGAGGGGCGGTGGACGAGCAGTACTTC,CASRGAVDEQYF
TRBV9,TRBJ1-2,.,.,TGTGCCAGCAGCGTAGGAGAGGGGCGCGACTATGGCTACACCTTC,CASSVGEGRDYGYTF
TRBV11-2,TRBJ2-4,.,many,TGTGCCAGCAGCTTAAATGGGCGGGTATGGGTGGCCAAAAACATTCAGTACTTC,CASSLNGRVWVAKNIQYF
TRBV6-5,TRBJ1-5,TRBD1,many,TGTGCCAGCAGTTACGGTGGAGGGGGCGCGTTTCAGCCCCAGCATTTT,CASSYGGGGAFQPQHF
TRBV12-3/TRBV12-4,TRBJ1-3,.,.,TGTGCTACCCGCTCAGACTACTCTGGAAACACCATATATTTT,CATRSDYSGNTIYF
TRBV3-1,TRBJ2-5,.,many,TGTGCCAGCAGCCTGGACGCCCCTGGGGAGACCCAGTACTTC,CASSLDAPGETQYF
TRBV2,TRBJ2-5,.,many,TGTGCCAGCAGGGACCCAGGGTCCCAAGAGACCCAGTACTTC,CASRDPGSQETQYF
TRBV7-3,TRBJ1-6,TRBD1,few,TGTGCCAGCAGCTTAAAGGGGACAGGGAATTCACCCCTCCACTTT,CASSLKGTGNSPLHF
TRBV27,TRBJ1-1,TRBD1,many,TGTGCCAGCAGTTTTGGTTGGACAGGCGAAGCTTTCTTT,CASSFGWTGEAFF
TRBV18,TRBJ2-2,.,many,TGTGCCAGCTCACCCCGGGACCTTCTCACCGGGGAGCTGTTTTTT,CASSPRDLLTGELFF
TRBV11-2,TRBJ2-7,.,many,TGTGCCAGCAGCTTACTCACCGAGGGGGAGCAGTACTTC,CASSLLTEGEQYF
TRBV6-1,TRBJ1-5,.,many,TGTGCCAGCATCCTGGGGGGAGGGAGCAATCAGCCCCAGCATTTT,CASILGGGSNQPQHF
TRBV6-2/TRBV6-3,TRBJ1-5,TRBD1,many,TGTGCCAGCAGAAAGGACAGGGGGGGGAGCAATCAGCCCCAGCATTTT,CASRKDRGGSNQPQHF
TRBV24-1,TRBJ1-5,TRBD1,many,TGTGCCACCAGTGAAGCCGGACAGGGCAATCAGCCCCAGCATTTT,CATSEAGQGNQPQHF